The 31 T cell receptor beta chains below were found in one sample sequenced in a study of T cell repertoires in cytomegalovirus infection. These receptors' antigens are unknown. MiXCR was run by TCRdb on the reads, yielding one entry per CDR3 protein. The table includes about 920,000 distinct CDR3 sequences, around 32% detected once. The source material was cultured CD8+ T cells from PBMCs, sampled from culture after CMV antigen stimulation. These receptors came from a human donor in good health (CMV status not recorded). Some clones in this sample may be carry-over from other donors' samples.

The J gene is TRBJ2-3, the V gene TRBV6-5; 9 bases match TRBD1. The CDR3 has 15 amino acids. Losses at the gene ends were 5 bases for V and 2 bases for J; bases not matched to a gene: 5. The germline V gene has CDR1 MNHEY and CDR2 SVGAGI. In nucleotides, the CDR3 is TGTGCCAGCAGTGCACAGGGGGCGCACACAGATACGCAGTATTTT. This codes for CASSAQGAHTDTQYF.

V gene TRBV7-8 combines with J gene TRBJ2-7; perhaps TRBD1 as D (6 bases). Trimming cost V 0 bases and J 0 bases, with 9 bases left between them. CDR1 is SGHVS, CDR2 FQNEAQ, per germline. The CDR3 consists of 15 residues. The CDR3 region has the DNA TGTGCCAGCAGCTTAGCGGGGGCTAGCTCCTACGAGCAGTACGTC. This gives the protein CASSLAGASSYEQYV.

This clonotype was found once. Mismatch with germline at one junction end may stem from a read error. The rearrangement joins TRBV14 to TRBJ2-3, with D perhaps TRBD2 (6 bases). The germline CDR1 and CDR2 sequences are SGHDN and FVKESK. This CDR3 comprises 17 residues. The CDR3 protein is CANSQREAPLGTDTQYF. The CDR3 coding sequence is TGTGCCAACAGCCAAAGGGAGGCCCCTTTGGGTACAGATACGCAGTATTTT.

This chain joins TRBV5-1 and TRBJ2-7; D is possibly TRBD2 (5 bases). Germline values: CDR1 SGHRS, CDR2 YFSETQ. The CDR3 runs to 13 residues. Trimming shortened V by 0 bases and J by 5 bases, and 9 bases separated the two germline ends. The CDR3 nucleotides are TGCGCCAGCAGCTTGGTCCCGGGGAACGAGCAGTACGTC. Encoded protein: CASSLVPGNEQYV.

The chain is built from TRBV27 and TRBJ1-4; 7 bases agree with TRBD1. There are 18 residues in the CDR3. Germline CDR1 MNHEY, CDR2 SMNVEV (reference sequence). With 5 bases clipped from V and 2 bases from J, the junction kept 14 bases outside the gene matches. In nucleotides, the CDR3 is TGTGCCAGCAGTCCGGGGACAGTGTCAGGAGGGACTAATGAAAAACTGTTTTTT. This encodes CASSPGTVSGGTNEKLFF. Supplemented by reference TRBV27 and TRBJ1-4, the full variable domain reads EAQVTQNPRYLITVTGKKLTVTCSQNMNHEYMSWYRQDPGLGLRQIYYSMNVEVTDKGDVPEGYKVSRKEKRNFPLILESPSPNQTSLYFCASSPGTVSGGTNEKLFFGSGTQLSVL.

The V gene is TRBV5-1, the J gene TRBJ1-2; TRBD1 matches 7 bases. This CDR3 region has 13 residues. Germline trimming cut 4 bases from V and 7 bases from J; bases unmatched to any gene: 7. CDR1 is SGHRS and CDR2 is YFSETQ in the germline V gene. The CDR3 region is CASSLADRFGYTF. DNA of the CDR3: TGCGCCAGCAGCCTTGCGGACAGGTTTGGCTACACCTTC.

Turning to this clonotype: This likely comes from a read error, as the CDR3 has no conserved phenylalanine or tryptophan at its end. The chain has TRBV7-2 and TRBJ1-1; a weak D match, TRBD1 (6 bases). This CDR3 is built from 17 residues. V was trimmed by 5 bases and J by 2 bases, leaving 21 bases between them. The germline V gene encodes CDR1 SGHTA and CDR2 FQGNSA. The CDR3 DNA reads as TGTGCCAGCAGCCTGACAGGTGATTATCAACCTAACACTGAAGCTTTCTAT. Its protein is CASSLTGDYQPNTEAFY.

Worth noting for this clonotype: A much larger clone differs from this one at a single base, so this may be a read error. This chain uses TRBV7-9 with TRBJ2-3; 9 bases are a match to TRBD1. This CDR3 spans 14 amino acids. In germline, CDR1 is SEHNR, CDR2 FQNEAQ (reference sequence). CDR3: CTIIWDRGTDTQYF. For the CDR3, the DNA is TGTACCATAATTTGGGACAGGGGCACAGATACGCAGTATTTT.

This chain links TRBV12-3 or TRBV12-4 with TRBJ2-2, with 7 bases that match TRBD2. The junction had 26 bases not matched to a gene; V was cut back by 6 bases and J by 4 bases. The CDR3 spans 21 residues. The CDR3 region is CASSPPLRLRGGGVSTGELFF. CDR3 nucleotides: TGTGCCAGCAGCCCCCCCCTCCGGCTCCGGGGCGGGGGAGTTAGCACCGGGGAGCTGTTTTTT.

CDR3 in DNA: TGTGCCAGCAGCTTATACATGGAGAACATTCAGTACTTC. As protein: CASSLYMENIQYF. The J gene is TRBJ2-4, the V gene TRBV7-2; D ambiguous. The germline CDR1 and CDR2 sequences are SGHTA and FQGNSA. Trimming stripped 2 bases from V and 7 bases from J, with 9 bases between. The CDR3 extends over 13 amino acids.

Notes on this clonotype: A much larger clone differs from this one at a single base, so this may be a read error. The CDR3 coding sequence is TGTGCCAGCAACCAACAGGGGGCGAGTACTGAAGCTTTCTTT. This translates into CASNQQGASTEAFF. The chain is built from TRBV12-3 or TRBV12-4 and TRBJ1-1, with 9 bases lining up with TRBD1. CDR3 length: 14 amino acids. Trimming at V came to 7 bases and at J to 5 bases, leaving 8 bases not matched to a gene.

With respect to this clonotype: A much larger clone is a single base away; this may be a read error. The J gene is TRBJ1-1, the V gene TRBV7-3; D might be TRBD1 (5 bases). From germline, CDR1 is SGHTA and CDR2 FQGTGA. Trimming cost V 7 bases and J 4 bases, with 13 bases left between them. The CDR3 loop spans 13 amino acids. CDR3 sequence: CASNYRGVTEAFF. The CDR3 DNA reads TGTGCCAGCAACTATCGGGGCGTCACTGAAGCTTTCTTT.

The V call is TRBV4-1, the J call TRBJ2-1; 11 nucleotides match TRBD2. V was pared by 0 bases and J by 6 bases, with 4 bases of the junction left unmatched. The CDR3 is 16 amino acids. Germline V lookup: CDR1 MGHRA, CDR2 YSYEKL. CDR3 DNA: TGCGCCAGCAGCCAAGATTTAGCGGGGGGGACCAATGAGCAGTTCTTC. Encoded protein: CASSQDLAGGTNEQFF.

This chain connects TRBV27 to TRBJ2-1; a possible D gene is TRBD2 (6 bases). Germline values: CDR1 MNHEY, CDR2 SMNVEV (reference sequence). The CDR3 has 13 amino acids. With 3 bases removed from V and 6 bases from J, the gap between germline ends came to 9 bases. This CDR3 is CASSFLTSNEQFF. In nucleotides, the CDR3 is TGTGCCAGCAGTTTCCTGACTAGCAATGAGCAGTTCTTC.

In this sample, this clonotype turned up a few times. The chain's CDR3 is CASSQEAGQGRQPQHF. CDR3 nucleotides: TGCGCCAGCAGCCAAGAAGCGGGACAGGGCCGCCAGCCCCAGCATTTT. The chain uses TRBV4-1 and TRBJ1-5; 9 nucleotides line up with TRBD1. Germline V gives CDR1 MGHRA, CDR2 YSYEKL. Trimming removed 0 bases from V and 7 bases from J; junction bases left unmatched: 7. The CDR3 is 16 residues long.

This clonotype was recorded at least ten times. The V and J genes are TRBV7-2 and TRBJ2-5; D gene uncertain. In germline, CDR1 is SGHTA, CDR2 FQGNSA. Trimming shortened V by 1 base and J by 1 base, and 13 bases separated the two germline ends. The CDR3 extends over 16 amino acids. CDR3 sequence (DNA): TGTGCCAGCAGCTTAGAACGCCGCCGCCTCCAAGAGACCCAGTACTTC. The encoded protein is CASSLERRRLQETQYF.

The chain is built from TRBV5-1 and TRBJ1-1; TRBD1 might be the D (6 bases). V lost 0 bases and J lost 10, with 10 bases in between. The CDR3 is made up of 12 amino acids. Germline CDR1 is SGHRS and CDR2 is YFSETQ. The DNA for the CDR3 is TGCGCCAGCAGCTTGGACAGGGATGGAGCTTTCTTT. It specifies CASSLDRDGAFF.

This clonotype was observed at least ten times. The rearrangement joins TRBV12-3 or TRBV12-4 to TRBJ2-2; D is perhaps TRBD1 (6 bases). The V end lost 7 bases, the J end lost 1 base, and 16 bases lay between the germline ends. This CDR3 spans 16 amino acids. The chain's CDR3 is CASTRTDTENTGELFF. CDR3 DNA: TGTGCCAGCACCAGGACAGACACGGAGAACACCGGGGAGCTGTTTTTT.

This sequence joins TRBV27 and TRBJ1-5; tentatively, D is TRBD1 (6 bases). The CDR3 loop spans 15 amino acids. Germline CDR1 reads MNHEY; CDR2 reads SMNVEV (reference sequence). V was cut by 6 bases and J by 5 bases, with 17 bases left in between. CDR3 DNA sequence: TGTGCCAGCAGCCCCTATTACAGGGACCATCAGCCCCAGCATTTT. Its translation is CASSPYYRDHQPQHF.

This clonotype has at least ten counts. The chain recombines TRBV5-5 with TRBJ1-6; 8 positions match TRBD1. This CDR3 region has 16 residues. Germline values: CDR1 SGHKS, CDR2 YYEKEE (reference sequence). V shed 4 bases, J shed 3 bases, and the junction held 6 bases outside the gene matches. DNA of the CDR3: TGTGCCAGCAGCGTGACAGGGGCGTTCTATAATTCACCCCTCCACTTT. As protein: CASSVTGAFYNSPLHF.

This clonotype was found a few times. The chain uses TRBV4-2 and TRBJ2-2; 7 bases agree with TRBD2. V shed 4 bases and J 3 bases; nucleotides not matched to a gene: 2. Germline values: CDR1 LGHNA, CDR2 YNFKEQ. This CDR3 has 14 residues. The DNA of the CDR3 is TGTGCCAGCAGCCCGGGACTACACACCGGGGAGCTGTTTTTT. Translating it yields CASSPGLHTGELFF.

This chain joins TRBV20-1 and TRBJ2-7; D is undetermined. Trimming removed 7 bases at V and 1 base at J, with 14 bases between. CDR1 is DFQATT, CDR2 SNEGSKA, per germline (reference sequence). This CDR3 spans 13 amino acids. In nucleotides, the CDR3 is TGCAGTGTCACGGTTCGCAATTCCTACGAGCAGTACGTC. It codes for CSVTVRNSYEQYV.

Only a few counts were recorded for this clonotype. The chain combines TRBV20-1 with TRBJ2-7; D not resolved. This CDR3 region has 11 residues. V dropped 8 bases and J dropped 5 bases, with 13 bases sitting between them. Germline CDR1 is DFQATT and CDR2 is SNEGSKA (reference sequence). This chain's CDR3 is CSSRLGNEQYV. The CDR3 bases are TGCAGTTCACGGCTGGGCAACGAGCAGTACGTC.

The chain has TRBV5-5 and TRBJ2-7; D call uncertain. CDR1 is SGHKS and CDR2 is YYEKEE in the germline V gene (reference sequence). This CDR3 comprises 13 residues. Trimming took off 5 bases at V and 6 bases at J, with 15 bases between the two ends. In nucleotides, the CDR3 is TGTGCCAGCAGTTGGGTCACTATTCTCGAGCAGTACTTC. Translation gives CASSWVTILEQYF.

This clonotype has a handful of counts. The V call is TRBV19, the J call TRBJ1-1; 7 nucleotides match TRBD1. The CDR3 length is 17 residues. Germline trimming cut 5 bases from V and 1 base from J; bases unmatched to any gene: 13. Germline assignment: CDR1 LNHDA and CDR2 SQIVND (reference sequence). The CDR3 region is CASSFILRGQENTEAFF. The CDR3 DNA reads TGTGCCAGTAGTTTTATTCTTCGAGGACAGGAGAACACTGAAGCTTTCTTT.

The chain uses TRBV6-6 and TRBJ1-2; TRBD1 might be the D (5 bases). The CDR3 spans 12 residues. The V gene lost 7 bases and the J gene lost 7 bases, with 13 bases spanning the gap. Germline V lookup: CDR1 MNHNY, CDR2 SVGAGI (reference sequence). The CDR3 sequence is CASTPGGIGYTF. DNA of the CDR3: TGTGCCAGCACCCCGGGGGGGATTGGCTACACCTTC.

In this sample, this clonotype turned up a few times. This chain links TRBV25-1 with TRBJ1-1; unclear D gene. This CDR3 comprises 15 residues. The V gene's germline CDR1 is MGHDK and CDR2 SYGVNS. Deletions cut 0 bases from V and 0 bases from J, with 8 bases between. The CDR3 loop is CASSEYRGMNTEAFF. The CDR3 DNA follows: TGTGCCAGCAGTGAATATCGCGGTATGAACACTGAAGCTTTCTTT.

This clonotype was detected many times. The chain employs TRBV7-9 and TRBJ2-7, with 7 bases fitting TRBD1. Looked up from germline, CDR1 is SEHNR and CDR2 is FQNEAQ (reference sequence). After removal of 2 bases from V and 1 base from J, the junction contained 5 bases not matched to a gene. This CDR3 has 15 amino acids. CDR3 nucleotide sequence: TGTGCCAGCAGCTTAAGACAGGGTGGATCCTACGAGCAGTACTTC. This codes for CASSLRQGGSYEQYF.

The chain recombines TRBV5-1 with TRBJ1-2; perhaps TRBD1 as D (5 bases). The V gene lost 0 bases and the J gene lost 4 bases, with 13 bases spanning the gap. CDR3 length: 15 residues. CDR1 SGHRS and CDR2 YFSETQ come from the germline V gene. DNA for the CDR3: TGCGCCAGCAGCTTGGCCCAGACAGACCTCTATGGCTACACCTTC. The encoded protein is CASSLAQTDLYGYTF.

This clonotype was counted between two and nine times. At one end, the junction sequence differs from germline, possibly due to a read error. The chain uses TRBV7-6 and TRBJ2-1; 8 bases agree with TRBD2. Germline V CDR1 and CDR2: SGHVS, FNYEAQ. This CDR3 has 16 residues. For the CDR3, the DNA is TGTGCTAGCAGCTTAGCGCTTGCGGGGGGAAACAATGAGCAGTTCTTC. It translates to CASSLALAGGNNEQFF.

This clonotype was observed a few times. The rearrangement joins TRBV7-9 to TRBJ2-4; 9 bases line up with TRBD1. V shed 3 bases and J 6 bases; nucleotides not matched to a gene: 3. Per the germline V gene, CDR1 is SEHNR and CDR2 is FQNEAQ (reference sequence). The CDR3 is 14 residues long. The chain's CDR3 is CASSFPDRGNIQYF. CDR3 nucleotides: TGTGCCAGCAGCTTTCCGGACAGGGGAAACATTCAGTACTTC.